These 10 T cell receptor beta chains share one sample of origin, sequenced in a study of response to subunit inactivated influenza vaccine (dated by TCRdb to the late 2010s). The receptor library was made with RT-PCR. The sample was run on an Illumina HiSeq 2500. TCRdb applied fastp at Q25 and MiXCR to the public reads, then kept only in-frame beta chains. Identical CDR3 protein sequences are pooled into one entry, listed with their most common genes and DNA. Counted in this sample were 550,000 to 800,000 distinct CDR3 sequences; roughly 13% of them appeared once. The ten most abundant clones make up 6.5% to 8.5% of the sample. The starting material was PBMCs from blood, obtained around 15 days before vaccination. Every receptor here comes from a man in his fifties or sixties who received an inactivated influenza vaccine. Donor details come from another sample of the same person, matched by shared clones.

The chain uses TRBV29-1 and TRBJ2-7, with D possibly TRBD2 on 5 matching bases. The V gene's germline CDR1 is SQVTM and CDR2 ANQGSEA. This CDR3 comprises 15 residues. V was pared by 5 bases and J by 6 bases, with 23 bases between. Here the CDR3 DNA reads TGCAGCGTTACCCTCAGTCCCGGAGGCGCGGGCGAGCAGTACTTC. Amino acids: CSVTLSPGGAGEQYF.

There are a few counts of this clonotype. The chain couples TRBV7-2 to TRBJ2-3; unclear D gene. Germline-derived CDR1 and CDR2 are SGHTA and FQGNSA. V was trimmed by 5 bases and J by 6 bases, leaving 24 bases between them. This CDR3 is built from 17 residues. The CDR3 is CASSPYLTHRVRDTQYF. CDR3 DNA: TGTGCCAGCAGCCCCTATCTGACTCACAGAGTTCGCGATACGCAGTATTTT.

V is TRBV20-1 and J is TRBJ1-6; D unresolved. This CDR3 is built from 13 residues. Trimming shortened V by 7 bases and J by 10 bases, and 17 bases separated the two germline ends. The V gene's germline CDR1 is DFQATT and CDR2 SNEGSKA (reference sequence). The CDR3 is CSVLLGQGSPLHF. DNA for the CDR3: TGCAGTGTTCTTCTCGGGCAAGGATCACCCCTCCACTTT.

The chain has TRBV7-3 and TRBJ1-6; D call uncertain. Looked up from germline, CDR1 is SGHTA and CDR2 is FQGTGA. Trimming took off 0 bases at V and 9 bases at J, with 6 bases between the two ends. This CDR3 has 13 residues. The CDR3 loop reads CASSLTEGSPLHF. Written as DNA, the CDR3 is TGTGCCAGCAGCTTAACTGAGGGTTCACCCCTCCACTTT.

J is TRBJ2-1 and V is TRBV5-1; 10 bases fit TRBD2. This CDR3 region has 16 residues. Trimming cost V 3 bases and J 5 bases; bases outside gene matches: 8. Germline values: CDR1 SGHRS, CDR2 YFSETQ. Written as DNA, the CDR3 is TGCGCCAGCAGCTACTCAGCGGGAGGGCCCCACAATGAGCAGTTCTTC. The encoded protein is CASSYSAGGPHNEQFF. The whole variable domain, remainder taken from reference TRBV5-1 and TRBJ2-1, is KAGVTQTPRYLIKTRGQQVTLSCSPISGHRSVSWYQQTPGQGLQFLFEYFSETQRNKGNFPGRFSGRQFSNSRSEMNVSTLELGDSALYLCASSYSAGGPHNEQFFGPGTRLTVL.

Ten or more counts support this clonotype. The V and J genes are TRBV20-1 and TRBJ2-3; no reliable D call. The CDR3 has 16 residues. CDR1 is DFQATT and CDR2 is SNEGSKA in the germline V gene (reference sequence). Between the trimmed V and J ends, which lost 6 bases and 7 bases, there was a span of 26 bases. The CDR3 loop is CSAIYQPKFRSNTQYF. For the CDR3, the DNA is TGCAGTGCCATATACCAACCGAAATTTAGGTCGAATACGCAGTATTTT.

The rearrangement uses TRBV6-1 and TRBJ2-1; 7 nucleotides align to TRBD1. The CDR3 runs 14 residues. CDR1 is MNHNS and CDR2 is SASEGT in the germline V gene. Trimming took 5 bases from V and 8 from J; bases not matched to a gene: 9. DNA for the CDR3: TGTGCCAGCAGTACACAGGGGATTGGGCATGAGCAGTTCTTC. Translating gives CASSTQGIGHEQFF.

The V call is TRBV28, the J call TRBJ1-4; 8 bases are shared with TRBD1. The CDR3 is 15 residues long. Looked up from germline, CDR1 is MDHEN and CDR2 is SYDVKM. J lost 7 bases, V lost 5 bases, and 9 bases had no gene match. For the CDR3, the DNA is TGTGCCAGCAGTGTTCGGACAGGGTGGGTTGAAAAACTGTTTTTT. This sequence encodes CASSVRTGWVEKLFF.

The chain's CDR3 is CSARSGFYEQYF. The CDR3 region has the DNA TGCAGTGCTAGGTCGGGATTCTACGAGCAGTACTTC. The chain combines TRBV20-1 with TRBJ2-7; a weak D match, TRBD2 (5 bases). The CDR3 covers 12 residues. CDR1 DFQATT and CDR2 SNEGSKA come from the germline V gene (reference sequence). The V and J ends lost 3 bases and 3 bases respectively, with 9 bases between them.

The count of this clonotype is one. The chain has TRBV20-1 and TRBJ2-5, with 14 bases that match TRBD2. Germline lookup yields CDR1 DFQATT and CDR2 SNEGSKA (reference sequence). V lost 5 bases to trimming and J lost 5 bases; unmatched junction nucleotides: 10. This CDR3 contains 16 residues. CDR3 loop: CSAPGTSGSTRETQYF. The CDR3 region has the DNA TGCAGTGCTCCCGGGACTAGCGGGAGCACGCGGGAGACCCAGTACTTC.